The rows below give T cell receptor beta chains drawn from one sample of a study of blood T cells in healthy people across ages. MiXCR, applied by TCRdb to the 5' RACE reads, yields one record per CDR3 protein. The profile shows around 900,000 distinct CDR3 sequences, 29% of them singletons. The sequenced material came from blood. These receptors were collected from a woman older than 75 in good health. Each CDR3 is given without its conserved first and last residue. A D gene is named only where the DNA matches it firmly.

>TRBV15|-|TRBJ2-4
ATSRGSGSGALAKNIQY
>TRBV4-1|-|TRBJ1-4
ASSQVAATNEKLF
>TRBV13|TRBD1|TRBJ1-2
ASSFRTGAYT
>TRBV7-9|TRBD2|TRBJ2-2
ASSEYLAGTNTGELF
>TRBV24-1|TRBD2|TRBJ2-3
ATSRTSGGSTDTQY
>TRBV7-2|-|TRBJ1-5
ASSQDRNQPQH
>TRBV4-3|-|TRBJ1-1
ASSPQTVLNTEAF
>TRBV7-2|-|TRBJ2-5
ASSLAGSPQETQY
>TRBV6-6|TRBD1|TRBJ2-5
ASRARDRETETQY
>TRBV7-2|TRBD1|TRBJ1-2
ASSQGQGLYGYT
>TRBV11-2|TRBD2|TRBJ2-5
ASSPTGLAGGQETQY
>TRBV7-2|TRBD1|TRBJ2-7
ASSLGGRWTGDEQY
>TRBV6-2/TRBV6-3|TRBD1|TRBJ1-1
ASRQGTGRTEAF
>TRBV7-8|TRBD2|TRBJ2-3
ASSPLSSGASFSTDTQY
>TRBV4-2|-|TRBJ2-6
ASSQGLTGIGANVLT
>TRBV6-6|TRBD1|TRBJ2-3
ASSPRDRILGADTQY
>TRBV28|-|TRBJ1-2
ASSFGQLFGYT
>TRBV6-2/TRBV6-3|TRBD2|TRBJ2-4
ATFDGGGQY